The T cell receptor (beta chain) described here comes from a study of cytomegalovirus exposure and HLA in healthy donors. In germline, CDR1 is LNHDA, CDR2 SQIVND (reference sequence). Deletions cut 5 bases from V and 0 bases from J, with 11 bases between. The CDR3 is made up of 15 amino acids. Assay used: immunoSEQ multiplex PCR; TCRdb lists only in-frame clones, some missing. The sample lists about 170,000 clones, 89% seen once, with 9% to 12% in the top ten. V usage is TRBV19 and J usage is TRBJ1-5; D is uncertain. Input material: PBMCs. The receptor was isolated from a woman between 18 and 30 years old in good health and CMV-seropositive. The CDR3 loop is CASSPWGASNQPQHF. CDR3 coding DNA: TGTGCCAGTAGTCCATGGGGAGCTAGCAATCAGCCCCAGCATTTT. Looking up the rest from reference TRBV19 and TRBJ1-5 gives the full variable domain: DGGITQSPKYLFRKEGQNVTLSCEQNLNHDAMYWYRQDPGQGLRLIYYSQIVNDFQKGDIAEGYSVSREKKESFPLTVTSAQKNPTAFYLCASSPWGASNQPQHFGDGTRLSIL.